One sample yielded the 24 T cell receptor beta chains listed below, sequenced in a study of long-term antiretroviral therapy in people with HIV. They ran version v3.0 of the immunoSEQ assay at survey level. This table comes from immunoSEQ multiplex PCR, and its TCRdb copy is limited to in-frame clones, with some not included. The sample shows over 10,000 clones, 79% of them seen only once. Sequencing used unsorted PBMCs, obtained 0.8 years before starting antiretroviral therapy. These receptors were taken from a woman aged 40 to 50 with HIV.

The rearrangement uses TRBV10-3 and TRBJ2-3; D is unclear. This CDR3 is 16 amino acids long. Germline V gene data show CDR1 as ENHRY and CDR2 as SYGVKD. The V and J ends lost 8 bases and 2 bases respectively, with 20 bases between them. The CDR3 DNA reads as TGTGCCATCGCCCCGGGTATGGCCGGCGCCACAGATACGCAGTATTTT. Its translation: CAIAPGMAGATDTQYF.

This rearrangement joins TRBV6-1 to TRBJ1-2; unclear D gene. Trimming removed 11 bases from V and 4 bases from J, with 8 bases in between. In germline, CDR1 is MNHNS, CDR2 SASEGT. The CDR3 has 10 amino acids. The CDR3, as DNA: TGTGCCTCAGGACCCTATGGCTACACCTTC. Amino acid sequence: CASGPYGYTF.

The chain couples TRBV27 to TRBJ1-1; D might be TRBD1 (5 bases). The ends were cut back, 1 base at V and 6 bases at J, with 12 bases in the middle. The CDR3 has 14 amino acids. Germline V gene sequence: CDR1 MNHEY, CDR2 SMNVEV (reference sequence). CDR3 in DNA: TGTGCCAGCAGTTTATGGGACGGGGCCCCTGAAGCTTTCTTT. Translated: CASSLWDGAPEAFF.

This clone was found once. The chain joins TRBV10-1 to TRBJ2-3, with D perhaps TRBD1 (6 bases). The CDR3 length is 18 residues. Trimming shortened V by 0 bases and J by 2 bases, and 18 bases separated the two germline ends. Germline lookup yields CDR1 WNHNN and CDR2 SYGVQD (reference sequence). Here the CDR3 reads CASSESFSRDIVTDTQYF. The CDR3 nucleotides are TGCGCCAGCAGTGAGTCCTTCTCCAGGGACATAGTCACAGATACGCAGTATTTT.

This clone is large. The rearrangement links TRBV7-9 to TRBJ2-5; D is uncertain. Per the germline V gene, CDR1 is SEHNR and CDR2 is FQNEAQ (reference sequence). Trimming shortened V by 2 bases and J by 6 bases, and 4 bases separated the two germline ends. This CDR3 contains 11 residues. The CDR3 sequence is CASSLRKTQYF. CDR3 DNA: TGTGCCAGCAGCTTAAGGAAGACCCAGTACTTC. Full variable domain (missing parts from reference TRBV7-9 and TRBJ2-5): DTGVSQNPRHKITKRGQNVTFRCDPISEHNRLYWYRQTLGQGPEFLTYFQNEAQLEKSRLLSDRFSAERPKGSFSTLEIQRTEQGDSAMYLCASSLRKTQYFGPGTRLLVL.

In this sample, this clone turned up a few times. V is TRBV7-2 and J is TRBJ1-2, with D maybe TRBD1 (5 bases). Germline assignment: CDR1 SGHTA and CDR2 FQGNSA. The length of the CDR3 is 13 residues. Trimming left V 3 bases short and J 3 bases short, with 8 bases between. CDR3 DNA sequence: TGTGCCAGCAGCTTTCAAGGGGACTATGGCTACACCTTC. This codes for CASSFQGDYGYTF.

J is TRBJ1-4 and V is TRBV14; D remains unclear. The germline V gene has CDR1 SGHDN and CDR2 FVKESK. The CDR3 has 17 residues. V dropped 1 base and J dropped 0 bases, with 12 bases sitting between them. CDR3 DNA: TGTGCCAGCAGCCAAGGCAACAGCCACGCAACTAATGAAAAACTGTTTTTT. It specifies CASSQGNSHATNEKLFF.

This rearrangement joins TRBV5-4 to TRBJ2-5, with TRBD1 matching over 7 bases. Per the germline V gene, CDR1 is SGHNT and CDR2 is YYREEE (reference sequence). The length of the CDR3 is 13 residues. The ends lost 0 bases at V and 7 bases at J; junction bases unmatched: 3. The CDR3 loop is CASSLGTGGTQYF. The CDR3 DNA is TGTGCCAGCAGCTTGGGGACAGGAGGGACCCAGTACTTC. The full variable domain, completed using reference TRBV5-4 and TRBJ2-5, is ETGVTQSPTHLIKTRGQQVTLRCSSQSGHNTVSWYQQALGQGPQFIFQYYREEENGRGNFPPRFSGLQFPNYSSELNVNALELDDSALYLCASSLGTGGTQYFGPGTRLLVL.

The rearrangement uses TRBV7-1 and TRBJ1-2; no definite D call. TRBV7-1 is treated as an ORF (open reading frame) with a function not yet certain. V lost 3 bases and J lost 5, with 10 bases in between. This CDR3 region has 13 residues. CDR3 sequence reads: CASSSEYYYGYTF. The CDR3 bases are TGTGCCAGCAGCTCGGAGTACTATTATGGCTACACCTTC.

This rearrangement joins TRBV11-2 to TRBJ2-2; D gene uncertain. V was clipped by 3 bases and J by 7 bases, with 9 bases between them. Germline V CDR1 and CDR2: SGHAT, FQNNGV. The CDR3 sequence is 13 residues long. CDR3 sequence (DNA): TGTGCCAGCAGCTTTGGATCTGGCGGGGAGCTGTTTTTT. This codes for CASSFGSGGELFF.

This sequence joins TRBV7-9 and TRBJ2-5, with a tentative D call TRBD1 (5 bases). The CDR3 is 17 residues long. Trimming left V 3 bases short and J 4 bases short, with 21 bases between. Germline V lookup: CDR1 SEHNR, CDR2 FQNEAQ (reference sequence). The CDR3 protein is CASSFLGAATSRETQYF. In nucleotides, the CDR3 is TGTGCCAGCAGCTTCCTAGGGGCGGCGACATCTAGAGAGACCCAGTACTTC.

This clone was seen a handful of times. The CDR3 region is CASSIREALAQEQYF. The CDR3 DNA sequence: TGTGCCAGTAGTATTCGGGAGGCTCTGGCCCAAGAGCAGTACTTC. The chain uses TRBV19 and TRBJ2-7, with TRBD2 identical over 7 bases. Unmatched junction bases numbered 12, after V lost 3 bases and J lost 7 bases. The CDR3 contains 15 residues. Germline V gene lookup returns CDR1 LNHDA and CDR2 SQIVND (reference sequence).

The rearrangement links TRBV5-1 to TRBJ2-7, with D perhaps matching TRBD2 (6 bases). CDR3 length equals 13 residues. Looked up from germline, CDR1 is SGHRS and CDR2 is YFSETQ. The V and J ends lost 8 bases and 5 bases respectively, with 17 bases between them. CDR3 DNA sequence: TGCGCCAGTCAGTGGGGAGGAGGAGACGAGCAGTACTTC. It specifies CASQWGGGDEQYF.

The chain links TRBV19 to TRBJ2-1, with D hard to call. Germline V CDR1 and CDR2: LNHDA, SQIVND (reference sequence). This CDR3 is 12 amino acids long. With 5 bases removed from V and 7 bases from J, the gap between germline ends came to 9 bases. The CDR3 loop reads CASSGWVNEQFF. CDR3 in DNA: TGTGCCAGTAGTGGATGGGTAAATGAGCAGTTCTTC.

The rearrangement joins TRBV14 to TRBJ2-1; D unclear. Germline CDR1 and CDR2: SGHDN and FVKESK. The CDR3 is made up of 11 amino acids. Trimming shortened V by 4 bases and J by 10 bases, and 8 bases separated the two germline ends. CDR3 loop: CASSRRLEQFF. The CDR3 DNA reads TGTGCCAGCAGCCGCCGGCTAGAGCAGTTCTTC. The full variable domain, with the rest looked up from reference TRBV14 and TRBJ2-1, is EAGVTQFPSHSVIEKGQTVTLRCDPISGHDNLYWYRRVMGKEIKFLLHFVKESKQDESGMPNNRFLAERTGGTYSTLKVQPAELEDSGVYFCASSRRLEQFFGPGTRLTVL.

The chain joins TRBV4-3 to TRBJ2-7; 7 nucleotides match TRBD2. The CDR3 is 18 residues long. The junction had 15 bases not matched to a gene; V was cut back by 1 base and J by 3 bases. Germline values: CDR1 LGHNA, CDR2 YSLEER. CDR3 residues: CASSQGYILGGTIYEQYF. In DNA, the CDR3 is TGCGCCAGCAGCCAAGGTTATATCCTAGGCGGGACTATCTACGAGCAGTACTTC.

The genes are TRBV2 and TRBJ2-2; possible D gene TRBD2, 6 bases. Trimming stripped 8 bases from V and 4 bases from J, with 20 bases between. Germline CDR1 reads SNHLY; CDR2 reads FYNNEI. The CDR3 contains 16 residues. The CDR3 loop reads CASRGIDGSSTGELFF. The DNA for the CDR3 is TGTGCCAGCCGCGGGATCGACGGAAGCTCCACCGGGGAGCTGTTTTTT. Variable domain in full (rest from reference TRBV2 and TRBJ2-2): EPEVTQTPSHQVTQMGQEVILRCVPISNHLYFYWYRQILGQKVEFLVSFYNNEISEKSEIFDDQFSVERPDGSNFTLKIRSTKLEDSAMYFCASRGIDGSSTGELFFGEGSRLTVL.

This clone was seen once. This sequence joins TRBV19 and TRBJ2-7; D possibly corresponds to TRBD1 (5 bases). The CDR3 contains 15 residues. The V gene's germline CDR1 is LNHDA and CDR2 SQIVND (reference sequence). V dropped 9 bases and J dropped 0 bases, with 18 bases sitting between them. CDR3 sequence (DNA): TGTGCCAGCTTAAAAGGGGTTTCAGACTCCTACGAGCAGTACTTC. Translated, it gives CASLKGVSDSYEQYF. Based on the CDR3 plus reference TRBV19 and TRBJ2-7, the full variable domain is DGGITQSPKYLFRKEGQNVTLSCEQNLNHDAMYWYRQDPGQGLRLIYYSQIVNDFQKGDIAEGYSVSREKKESFPLTVTSAQKNPTAFYLCASLKGVSDSYEQYFGPGTRLTVT.

CDR3 region: CASSLSTRAEAFF. The CDR3 nucleotides are TGTGCCAGCAGTTTATCTACTCGAGCTGAAGCTTTCTTT. The V and J genes are TRBV28 and TRBJ1-1; D is ambiguous. The V and J ends lost 1 base and 6 bases respectively, with 9 bases between them. The CDR3 has 13 amino acids. Germline V gives CDR1 MDHEN, CDR2 SYDVKM. The whole variable domain, filled in from reference TRBV28 and TRBJ1-1, reads DVKVTQSSRYLVKRTGEKVFLECVQDMDHENMFWYRQDPGLGLRLIYFSYDVKMKEKGDIPEGYSVSREKKERFSLILESASTNQTSMYLCASSLSTRAEAFFGQGTRLTVV.

V usage is TRBV6-5 and J usage is TRBJ1-4, with D possibly being TRBD1 (5 bases). Looked up from germline, CDR1 is MNHEY and CDR2 is SVGAGI. The CDR3 length is 14 residues. V lost 7 bases and J 0 bases, leaving 9 bases between the germline ends. This CDR3 is CASKGGATNEKLFF. Here the CDR3 DNA reads TGTGCCAGCAAGGGAGGGGCAACTAATGAAAAACTGTTTTTT.

The chain employs TRBV18 and TRBJ2-7, with D possibly TRBD2 on 5 matching bases. The germline V gene has CDR1 KGHSH and CDR2 LQKENI. V lost 2 bases to trimming and J lost 6 bases, with 14 bases between them. This CDR3 is 14 amino acids long. The CDR3 sequence is CASSPGGSNPEQYF. As DNA, the CDR3 is TGTGCCAGCTCACCAGGCGGGTCCAACCCCGAGCAGTACTTC.

The CDR3 DNA reads as TGCAGCGTTGTGGACCCCTCGAGTGGCTACACCTTC. Translation gives CSVVDPSSGYTF. This chain joins TRBV29-1 and TRBJ1-2, with unresolved D. Per germline, CDR1 SQVTM and CDR2 ANQGSEA. Trimming took off 4 bases at V and 7 bases at J, with 13 bases between the two ends. The CDR3 covers 12 residues.

The chain carries TRBV14 and TRBJ1-1, with D hard to call. Germline V CDR1 and CDR2: SGHDN, FVKESK. The CDR3 extends over 13 amino acids. Trimming removed 3 bases at V and 1 base at J, with 6 bases between. The CDR3 coding sequence is TGTGCCAGCAGCCAGTACAGGAACACTGAAGCTTTCTTT. Its translation is CASSQYRNTEAFF.

V gene TRBV28 combines with J gene TRBJ2-5, with D hard to call. The CDR3 covers 12 residues. Germline V gives CDR1 MDHEN, CDR2 SYDVKM. Trimming cost V 6 bases and J 5 bases, with 10 bases left between them. The CDR3 is CASRVRLETQYF. CDR3 nucleotide sequence: TGTGCCAGCAGGGTACGTTTGGAGACCCAGTACTTC.